A selection of T cell receptor beta chains follows, all from one sample in a study of PD-1 blockade in classical Hodgkin lymphoma. TCRdb's table, derived via immunoSEQ multiplex PCR, lists solely in-frame clones and lacks some. The data contain tens of thousands of clones, around 68% of them singletons. Sequences were derived from peripheral blood mononuclear cells (PBMCs), sampled before the second cycle of nivolumab. Receptors were obtained from a human donor with classical Hodgkin lymphoma. The CDR3 runs from the conserved cysteine through the conserved F or W. Each record gives: clone size, J gene, D gene, V gene, CDR3 DNA, CDR3 protein. The D gene is left open where the match is weak. The size field is filled for only some rows; it gives once, few, many or a size class.

size: NA; J: TRBJ2-5; D: TRBD1; V: TRBV7-8; DNA: TGTGCCAGCAGCACCCTGACAGGGCCGAAGCAAGAGACCCAGTACTTC; CDR3: CASSTLTGPKQETQYF
size: NA; J: TRBJ1-6; D: TRBD1; V: TRBV13; DNA: TGTGCCAGCAGCTCCCGGGACAGTCGGTCACCCCTCCACTTT; CDR3: CASSSRDSRSPLHF
size: NA; J: TRBJ2-7; D: TRBD2; V: TRBV11-2; DNA: TGTGCCAGCAGCTTAGTTGGGGGGGTCTACGAGCAGTACTTC; CDR3: CASSLVGGVYEQYF
size: NA; J: TRBJ1-1; D: NA; V: TRBV28; DNA: TGTGCCAGCAGTCCGGACGGGTTTGGAGCTTTCTTT; CDR3: CASSPDGFGAFF
size: NA; J: TRBJ2-1; D: NA; V: TRBV7-6; DNA: TGTGCCAGCAGTTTTGCAACTAGCATCTACAATGAGCAGTTCTTC; CDR3: CASSFATSIYNEQFF
size: NA; J: TRBJ2-3; D: TRBD2; V: TRBV7-8; DNA: TGTGCCAGCAGCTACCGGGACAGCTCCTGGGGGAGCGGGGGGTCAGATACGCAGTATTTT; CDR3: CASSYRDSSWGSGGSDTQYF
size: once; J: TRBJ2-4; D: TRBD1; V: TRBV19; DNA: TGTGCCAGTAGTATCGGACGGGACAGGGGATACATTCAGTACTTC; CDR3: CASSIGRDRGYIQYF
size: NA; J: TRBJ1-1; D: NA; V: TRBV2; DNA: TGTGCCAGCAGTGATACAGGGTTGAACACTGAAGCTTTCTTT; CDR3: CASSDTGLNTEAFF
size: NA; J: TRBJ2-7; D: TRBD1; V: TRBV7-9; DNA: TGTGCCAGCAGTCATCCGGACAGGGGCTACGAGCAGTACTTC; CDR3: CASSHPDRGYEQYF
size: NA; J: TRBJ2-2; D: NA; V: TRBV6-4; DNA: TGTGCCAGCAGTGACGGATGGAACACCGGGGAGCTGTTTTTT; CDR3: CASSDGWNTGELFF
size: few; J: TRBJ1-2; D: TRBD1; V: TRBV2; DNA: TGTGCCAGCCGAAGAGAGGGACAGCTCTGCACCTTC; CDR3: CASRREGQLCTF
size: once; J: TRBJ2-2; D: NA; V: TRBV5-1; DNA: TGCGCCAGCCACAATGGCGGGCTGAACACCGGGGAGCTGTTTTTT; CDR3: CASHNGGLNTGELFF